The 13 T cell receptor beta chains below all came from one sample that was sequenced in a study of CD8+CD57+ T cells in acquired aplastic anemia. The template used for profiling TCR beta VDJ and CDR3 was genomic DNA. TCRdb re-called the reads with MiXCR, one entry per CDR3 protein. The sample shows some 120,000 distinct CDR3 sequences, approximately 41% of them seen only once. All sequencing subjects had displayed CD8+CD57+ cell expansion on flow cytometry. The sample was sorted CD4+, CD8+, or CD8+CD57+ T cells (not recorded which) from PBMCs. The origin of the receptors is a human donor with aplastic anemia.

This rearrangement joins TRBV2 to TRBJ2-3; 7 bases line up with TRBD2. CDR1 and CDR2 from the germline V gene are SNHLY and FYNNEI. The V segment lost 6 bases and the J segment 7 bases; nucleotides outside the gene matches: 13. CDR3 length: 15 residues. The CDR3: CASREGGLDFYTQYF. The DNA of the CDR3 is TGTGCCAGCAGGGAGGGAGGACTAGACTTCTATACGCAGTATTTT.

The chain combines TRBV12-3 or TRBV12-4 with TRBJ1-6, with TRBD1 identical over 9 bases. Unmatched junction bases numbered 11, after V lost 4 bases and J lost 10 bases. The CDR3 is 16 amino acids. The CDR3 sequence: CASSSLIQGAESPLHF. For the CDR3, the DNA is TGTGCCAGCAGTTCCCTGATACAGGGGGCGGAATCACCCCTCCACTTT.

This clonotype has a count of ten or more. V and J are TRBV7-4 and TRBJ2-4; D call uncertain. This CDR3 is 15 amino acids long. The germline V gene has CDR1 SGHVT and CDR2 SQSDAQ. With 1 base removed from V and 0 bases from J, the gap between germline ends came to 7 bases. The CDR3 here is CASSLVVLAKNIQYF. CDR3 DNA sequence: TGTGCCAGCAGCTTAGTAGTTCTAGCCAAAAACATTCAGTACTTC.

This clonotype was seen once. The chain couples TRBV2 to TRBJ2-5; TRBD1 is a possible D gene (5 bases). The CDR3 sequence is 16 residues long. Germline-derived CDR1 and CDR2 are SNHLY and FYNNEI. V lost 4 bases, J lost 5 bases, and 20 bases lay in between. CDR3 residues: CASSVGRARAGETQYF. CDR3 DNA sequence: TGTGCCAGCAGTGTCGGTCGCGCCAGGGCTGGGGAGACCCAGTACTTC.

This clonotype was counted many times. The rearrangement uses TRBV25-1 and TRBJ2-5; a possible D gene is TRBD2 (5 bases). With 2 bases removed from V and 2 bases from J, the gap between germline ends came to 15 bases. Germline loops: CDR1 MGHDK, CDR2 SYGVNS. This CDR3 region has 16 residues. CDR3 region: CASSEGLMEEQETQYF. DNA for the CDR3: TGTGCCAGCAGTGAAGGTCTAATGGAGGAGCAAGAGACCCAGTACTTC.

Regarding this clonotype: This may come from a read error, since a much larger clone is one base off. The CDR3 DNA reads as TGTGCCAGTAGTGGGGCCACATGGGGCGGGGGATTCCGGCAGTTCTTC. Amino acids: CASSGATWGGGFRQFF. The V and J genes are TRBV19 and TRBJ2-1; TRBD2 agrees at 7 bases. From germline, CDR1 is LNHDA and CDR2 SQIVND (reference sequence). J lost 12 bases, V lost 5 bases, and 19 bases had no gene match. The CDR3 contains 16 residues. The full variable domain, in which reference TRBV19 and TRBJ2-1 provide the parts outside the CDR3, is DGGITQSPKYLFRKEGQNVTLSCEQNLNHDAMYWYRQDPGQGLRLIYYSQIVNDFQKGDIAEGYSVSREKKESFPLTVTSAQKNPTAFYLCASSGATWGGGFRQFFGPGTRLTVL.

This chain uses TRBV7-2 with TRBJ1-2; the D gene is possibly TRBD1 (5 bases). This CDR3 comprises 14 residues. Germline loops: CDR1 SGHTA, CDR2 FQGNSA. V was shortened by 3 bases and J by 8 bases, with 16 bases between the two germline ends. CDR3 in amino acids: CASSLANDRYGYTF. In DNA form, the CDR3 reads TGTGCCAGCAGCTTGGCTAACGACAGATACGGCTACACCTTC.

This chain connects TRBV7-9 to TRBJ1-2; no clear D. Germline V gene sequence: CDR1 SEHNR, CDR2 FQNEAQ (reference sequence). Trimming stripped 5 bases from V and 5 bases from J, with 12 bases between. CDR3 length: 13 amino acids. CDR3 in amino acids: CASSQDPEYGYTF. The CDR3 DNA reads as TGTGCCAGCAGCCAAGATCCGGAATATGGCTACACCTTC.

As concerns this clonotype: Mismatch with germline at one junction end may stem from a read error. The gene calls are TRBV18 and TRBJ1-2; 7 nucleotides agree with TRBD1. CDR3 size: 12 residues. Per the germline V gene, CDR1 is KGHSH and CDR2 is LQKENI. CDR3 region: CTSSRDSYGYTF. CDR3 DNA sequence: TGTACCAGCTCACGGGACAGCTATGGCTACACCTTC. Drawing the rest from reference TRBV18 and TRBJ1-2, the complete variable domain is NAGVMQNPRHLVRRRGQEARLRCSPMKGHSHVYWYRQLPEEGLKFMVYLQKENIIDESGMPKERFSAEFPKEGPSILRIQQVVRGDSAAYFCTSSRDSYGYTFGSGTRLTVV.

J is TRBJ1-5 and V is TRBV20-1; TRBD1 matches 7 bases. Trimming removed 5 bases from V and 3 bases from J; junction bases left unmatched: 10. This CDR3 is built from 15 residues. Germline V lookup: CDR1 DFQATT, CDR2 SNEGSKA (reference sequence). CDR3 region: CSAQDETGFNQPQHF. The CDR3 nucleotides read TGCAGTGCTCAAGACGAGACAGGGTTCAATCAGCCCCAGCATTTT.

This clonotype has ten or more counts. The V and J genes are TRBV2 and TRBJ1-1; 10 bases are a match to TRBD1. The junction had 3 bases not matched to a gene; V was cut back by 5 bases and J by 6 bases. In germline, CDR1 is SNHLY, CDR2 FYNNEI. The length of the CDR3 is 13 residues. The CDR3 here is CASSPTGGPEAFF. CDR3 nucleotides: TGTGCCAGCAGTCCGACAGGGGGCCCTGAAGCTTTCTTT.

V and J are TRBV7-2 and TRBJ2-7; D is ambiguous. The CDR3 totals 16 residues. Germline assignment: CDR1 SGHTA and CDR2 FQGNSA. Trimming took off 1 base at V and 1 base at J, with 14 bases between the two ends. As DNA, the CDR3 is TGTGCCAGCAGCTTAGTCGGGCAAGGAGCTTCCTACGAGCAGTACGTC. Translated, it gives CASSLVGQGASYEQYV.

V gene TRBV24-1 combines with J gene TRBJ2-1, with TRBD1 identical over 8 bases. The CDR3 loop spans 17 amino acids. After removal of 5 bases from V and 6 bases from J, the junction contained 14 bases not matched to a gene. Germline V gene data show CDR1 as KGHDR and CDR2 as SFDVKD. The CDR3 bases are TGTGCCACCAGTGCCACAACAGGGGGTAGCTCCACCAATGAGCAGTTCTTC. Protein sequence: CATSATTGGSSTNEQFF.